A single sample is the source of the 13 T cell receptor beta chains below, sequenced in a study of human T cells and chemical hapten exposure (dated by TCRdb to the early 2020s). Library preparation used RACE. The sequencer listed for this sample is NextSeq 500. Using fastp at Q25 and MiXCR, TCRdb reprocessed the public reads and kept productive beta chains. A single entry per CDR3 protein holds the most common genes and DNA from its merged rows. In all, the sample holds tens of thousands of distinct CDR3 sequences, and roughly 5.5% of those were seen once. In total, the top ten clones hold 10% to 15% of the sample. The sample's time point, from its label and the paper: healthy volunteer bleed at 6 weeks. Total RNA was isolated from unfractionated whole blood collected in Tempus Blood RNA tubes. The sequenced material came from whole blood. Every receptor here comes from a human donor in good health. Some clones in this sample may be carry-over from other donors' samples.

This clonotype has just a few counts. The chain couples TRBV6-2 or TRBV6-3 to TRBJ2-7, with D unresolved. Trimming removed 7 bases at V and 6 bases at J, with 13 bases between. CDR1 MNHEY and CDR2 SVGEGT come from the germline V gene. The CDR3 totals 12 residues. The CDR3 DNA reads TGTGCCAGCACCCATACCCACCTCGAGCAGTACTTC. It specifies CASTHTHLEQYF.

In this sample, this clonotype turned up many times. The J gene is TRBJ2-1, the V gene TRBV6-2 or TRBV6-3; TRBD2 agrees at 8 bases. Unmatched junction bases numbered 4, after V lost 6 bases and J lost 3 bases. CDR3 size: 14 residues. Germline CDR1 is MNHEY and CDR2 is SVGEGT. CDR3 sequence: CASSAGTSYNEQFF. The DNA for the CDR3 is TGTGCCAGCAGCGCCGGGACTAGCTACAATGAGCAGTTCTTC.

In this sample, this clonotype turned up many times. The J gene is TRBJ2-7, the V gene TRBV7-2; D is perhaps TRBD1 (6 bases). The CDR3 is 14 amino acids. Trimming stripped 1 base from V and 4 bases from J, with 11 bases between. Germline values: CDR1 SGHTA, CDR2 FQGNSA. The CDR3 nucleotides read TGTGCCAGCAGCTTAGTGAGGACAGCATACGAGCAGTACTTC. Translated: CASSLVRTAYEQYF.

The chain carries TRBV20-1 and TRBJ1-1, with a possible D match to TRBD1 (6 bases). This CDR3 contains 15 residues. Trimming left V 1 base short and J 0 bases short, with 12 bases between. Germline V gene sequence: CDR1 DFQATT, CDR2 SNEGSKA (reference sequence). CDR3 nucleotide sequence: TGCAGTGCTAGAGGTGGACAGAGCCTGAACACTGAAGCTTTCTTT. This sequence encodes CSARGGQSLNTEAFF.

This clonotype showed up many times. The genes are TRBV20-1 and TRBJ1-2, with D possibly being TRBD1 (5 bases). This CDR3 is 12 amino acids long. Germline values: CDR1 DFQATT, CDR2 SNEGSKA (reference sequence). Trimming left V 6 bases short and J 3 bases short, with 11 bases between. This CDR3 is CSAQDSYYGYTF. The CDR3 nucleotides read TGCAGTGCCCAAGACAGTTACTATGGCTACACCTTC.

There are many counts of this clonotype. The gene calls are TRBV28 and TRBJ2-1, with D possibly being TRBD1 (5 bases). Germline CDR1 is MDHEN and CDR2 is SYDVKM. V was cut by 0 bases and J by 3 bases, with 12 bases left in between. This CDR3 is built from 16 residues. The CDR3 loop is CASSLWADNDYNEQFF. The CDR3 nucleotides are TGTGCCAGCAGTTTATGGGCGGACAACGACTACAATGAGCAGTTCTTC.

This clonotype was observed many times. The chain couples TRBV30 to TRBJ2-3; D unclear. Germline CDR1 is GTSNPN and CDR2 is SVGIG (reference sequence). The germline V and J ends were trimmed by 2 bases and 6 bases, with 9 bases remaining between them. The CDR3 runs 12 residues. In DNA, the CDR3 is TGTGCCTGGAGTATAGACTGGGATACGCAGTATTTT. It translates to CAWSIDWDTQYF. The full variable domain, its missing parts supplied by reference TRBV30 and TRBJ2-3, is SQTIHQWPATLVQPVGSPLSLECTVEGTSNPNLYWYRQAAGRGLQLLFYSVGIGQISSEVPQNLSASRPQDRQFILSSKKLLLSDSGFYLCAWSIDWDTQYFGPGTRLTVL.

This clonotype was seen many times. The chain couples TRBV6-6 to TRBJ1-2; 7 bases map to TRBD1. The ends lost 8 bases at V and 2 bases at J; junction bases unmatched: 8. This CDR3 region has 14 residues. Germline V CDR1 and CDR2: MNHNY, SVGAGI (reference sequence). The CDR3 loop reads CASCPQGGNYGYTF. The CDR3 bases are TGTGCCAGCTGTCCGCAGGGGGGCAACTATGGCTACACCTTC.

This clonotype was counted at least ten times. The chain carries TRBV6-5 and TRBJ2-7; TRBD1 agrees at 7 bases. This CDR3 is 13 amino acids long. CDR1 is MNHEY, CDR2 SVGAGI, per germline. V lost 6 bases and J lost 13; bases outside the gene matches: 15. Here the CDR3 reads CASRPDDRARLYF. In DNA form, the CDR3 reads TGTGCCAGCAGACCAGATGACAGGGCGAGACTCTACTTC.

This clonotype was seen more than once but under ten times. The chain employs TRBV7-2 and TRBJ2-7; 14 bases fit TRBD2. The germline V gene has CDR1 SGHTA and CDR2 FQGNSA. The CDR3 has 15 residues. The trim removed 5 bases at V and 7 bases at J, leaving 7 bases unmatched. CDR3 region: CASSQGLAGGQEQYF. CDR3 bases: TGTGCCAGCAGCCAAGGACTAGCGGGGGGTCAGGAGCAGTACTTC.

This clonotype was observed at least ten times. This chain links TRBV28 with TRBJ2-7; 13 nucleotides line up with TRBD2. The CDR3 consists of 15 residues. V was clipped by 2 bases and J by 6 bases; unmatched bases: 4. The germline V gene has CDR1 MDHEN and CDR2 SYDVKM. The CDR3 loop is CASSLGLAGVTEQYF. CDR3 DNA sequence: TGTGCCAGCAGTTTAGGACTAGCGGGAGTAACCGAGCAGTACTTC.

This clonotype was detected many times. This chain joins TRBV20-1 and TRBJ1-2; D unresolved. CDR1 and CDR2 (germline): DFQATT, SNEGSKA (reference sequence). The CDR3 has 12 amino acids. The V and J ends lost 4 bases and 2 bases respectively, with 8 bases between them. CDR3 bases: TGCAGTGCTAAGTCGTCCAACTATGGCTACACCTTC. Its translation is CSAKSSNYGYTF.

This clonotype was seen more than once but under ten times. The chain has TRBV5-1 and TRBJ1-2; no definite D call. From germline, CDR1 is SGHRS and CDR2 YFSETQ. The CDR3 runs to 13 residues. V was trimmed by 0 bases and J by 4 bases, leaving 7 bases between them. The CDR3 DNA reads TGCGCCAGCAGCTTGGAGGGCCTCTATGGCTACACCTTC. This translates into CASSLEGLYGYTF.